These T cell receptor beta chains were read from a single sample in a study of T cell responses to AZD1222 COVID-19 vaccine. Profiled with immunoSEQ multiplex PCR; TCRdb holds only in-frame clones, not every one. The sample lists tens of thousands of clones, around four fifths occurring once. The source material was peripheral blood, sampled on day 0 of AZD1222 vaccination. Receptors originate from an adult in good health. The CDR3 runs from the conserved cysteine through the conserved F or W.

J,V,CDR3
TRBJ2-7,TRBV12-3/TRBV12-4,CASSLQGYEQYF
TRBJ1-2,TRBV5-4,CASSDKADSGYTF
TRBJ2-7,TRBV6-5,CASTHGTYEQYF
TRBJ2-7,TRBV4-2,CASSQDYRTGREQYF
TRBJ2-5,TRBV23-1,CASSQPERRGRGQETQYF
TRBJ1-4,TRBV11-2,CASSWGQGNEKLFF
TRBJ2-5,TRBV11-2,CASSIYSSGGETQYF
TRBJ1-2,TRBV7-6,CASSLGQGDLGYTF
TRBJ1-4,TRBV6-5,CASSPGGGKEKLFF
TRBJ2-3,TRBV7-2,CASSLGDRVGTDTQYF
TRBJ2-7,TRBV5-1,CASSLLQSGQSYEQYF
TRBJ2-2,TRBV18,CASSPGTVNTGELFF
TRBJ2-7,TRBV21-1,CASSASQWGPSLEQYF
TRBJ1-4,TRBV6-5,CASRRSGEANEKLFF
TRBJ1-5,TRBV5-1,CASSSTGTLQHF
TRBJ1-3,TRBV7-8,CASSLDSTGNTIYF
TRBJ1-6,TRBV7-6,CASSTDKTSYNSPLHF
TRBJ2-4,TRBV27,CASSRSPTPGGFGEAKNIQYF
TRBJ2-7,TRBV5-6,CASTLARSDDEQYF
TRBJ2-2,TRBV7-2,CASSSRLAGGVSGELFF
TRBJ1-5,TRBV28,CASINPGGGNQPQHF
TRBJ2-1,TRBV27,CASTGGGAYNEQFF
TRBJ2-7,TRBV7-9,CASSTGTGNGEQYF
TRBJ2-7,TRBV7-9,CASSLVQGGTYEQYF
TRBJ2-3,TRBV30,CAWSVPGPDTQYF
TRBJ2-5,TRBV3-1/TRBV3-2,CASSQIVQETQYF
TRBJ2-7,TRBV27,CASRASGGVLYEQYF
TRBJ1-2,TRBV6-5,CASQGYGYTF
TRBJ1-5,TRBV28,CASSPLVGPGQPQHF
TRBJ2-2,TRBV12-3/TRBV12-4,CASTSGVPGELFF
TRBJ1-3,TRBV7-8,CASSPDWQRNTIYF
TRBJ2-7,TRBV5-1,CASSGVGLAGFSSYEQYF
TRBJ1-6,TRBV6-1,CASSEQGTAVNSPLHF
TRBJ2-7,TRBV6-2/TRBV6-3,CASSYSAIGEQYF
TRBJ1-4,TRBV6-2/TRBV6-3,CASSSSTGGSGEKLFF
TRBJ1-3,TRBV28,CASSSPTPGQGAGGNTIYF
TRBJ2-3,TRBV6-2/TRBV6-3,CASSWDRTTDTQYF
TRBJ1-5,TRBV19,CASTSTGYGGNQPQHF
TRBJ2-3,TRBV28,CASNTLGGGTDTQYF
TRBJ1-4,TRBV6-5,CASSQQAATNEKLFF
TRBJ1-1,TRBV7-9,CASSIHREDTEAFF
TRBJ1-6,TRBV18,CASSPNLPSGQVNSPLHF
TRBJ2-1,TRBV6-5,CASSYDPRPSSEQFF
TRBJ1-2,TRBV4-1,CASSQQQTNYGYTF
TRBJ1-2,TRBV30,CAWRHIRGNYGYTF
TRBJ2-7,TRBV5-1,CASSLGQGLDEQYF
TRBJ2-7,TRBV2,CASSFGGVGNEQYF
TRBJ1-1,TRBV28,CASSLLRERGTEAFF
TRBJ2-3,TRBV7-6,CASSFGGQDTQYF
TRBJ1-2,TRBV7-2,CASSPPLGGYTF
TRBJ1-2,TRBV6-6,CASRPDRVGYGYTF
TRBJ1-5,TRBV7-2,CASSLNPWTDSNQPQHF